The 28 T cell receptor beta chains reported below all come from one sample, sequenced in a study of shared clonotypes between healthy human individuals. TCRdb's table, derived via immunoSEQ multiplex PCR, lists solely in-frame clones and lacks some. The table lists around 2.5 million clones, under 95% of them singletons. The sequencing sample was made of naive CD4+ T cells from PBMCs. Subset described: CD45RA+ positively selected. These receptors were collected from a man younger than 35 in good health. Some clones in this sample may be carry-over from other donors' samples.

The count of this clone is one. The chain joins TRBV5-8 to TRBJ1-5, with D possibly being TRBD1 (6 bases). The germline CDR1 and CDR2 sequences are SGHTS and YDEGEE. This CDR3 is 15 amino acids long. Between the trimmed V and J ends, which lost 0 bases and 4 bases, there was a span of 11 bases. The CDR3 nucleotides are TGTGCCAGCAGCTTGGCACAGGGAAATAATCAGCCCCAGCATTTT. It codes for CASSLAQGNNQPQHF.

The rearrangement uses TRBV28 and TRBJ2-1; 8 nucleotides match TRBD2. The length of the CDR3 is 14 residues. Germline CDR1 and CDR2: MDHEN and SYDVKM. V shed 8 bases, J shed 3 bases, and the junction held 6 bases outside the gene matches. CDR3 DNA: TGTGCCAGCCTACCGGGACTAGGCTACAATGAGCAGTTCTTC. Its protein product is CASLPGLGYNEQFF.

This rearrangement joins TRBV6-1 to TRBJ2-3; TRBD2 matches at 12 bases. Germline values: CDR1 MNHNS, CDR2 SASEGT. The CDR3 is made up of 15 amino acids. J was trimmed by 6 bases and V by 6 bases; bases with no gene match: 7. The CDR3 DNA follows: TGTGCCAGCAGAGATGGACTAGCGGGACGGGATACGCAGTATTTT. Translation: CASRDGLAGRDTQYF.

The chain carries TRBV28 and TRBJ2-7; D may be TRBD2 (5 bases). V gave up 5 bases and J gave up 6 bases, with 17 bases separating them. Germline CDR1 and CDR2: MDHEN and SYDVKM. The CDR3 has 14 residues. DNA for the CDR3: TGTGCCAGCAGTCCACCGGGATCCAAACGCGAGCAGTACTTC. It yields the protein CASSPPGSKREQYF.

This chain joins TRBV9 and TRBJ2-1; D call uncertain. The CDR3 sequence is 14 residues long. V lost 1 base, J lost 8 bases, and 13 bases lay in between. In germline, CDR1 is SGDLS, CDR2 YYNGEE. The CDR3 nucleotides read TGTGCCAGCAGCGTATCATCCCTCGCCTATGAGCAGTTCTTC. Translated: CASSVSSLAYEQFF.

V gene TRBV18 combines with J gene TRBJ2-5, with TRBD2 identical over 11 bases. Germline lookup yields CDR1 KGHSH and CDR2 LQKENI. The CDR3 length is 16 residues. The V and J ends lost 0 bases and 1 base, in that order; junction bases with no gene match: 1. The CDR3 coding sequence is TGTGCCAGCTCACCACCGGGACTAGCGGCCCAAGAGACCCAGTACTTC. This codes for CASSPPGLAAQETQYF.

The chain is built from TRBV28 and TRBJ2-2; the D is unclear. Germline CDR1 reads MDHEN; CDR2 reads SYDVKM. The CDR3 runs to 15 residues. V shed 7 bases and J shed 0 bases, with 12 bases lying between them. CDR3 coding DNA: TGTGCCAGCACCCGGATCCCCGCGAACACCGGGGAGCTGTTTTTT. Protein sequence: CASTRIPANTGELFF.

The J gene is TRBJ2-1, the V gene TRBV7-3; 12 bases agree with TRBD2. Looked up from germline, CDR1 is SGHTA and CDR2 is FQGTGA. The CDR3 extends over 16 amino acids. Trimming cost V 5 bases and J 8 bases; bases outside gene matches: 10. The DNA of the CDR3 is TGTGCCAGCAGCGTTCTACCGGGACTAGCGGGTCATGAGCAGTTCTTC. Translating it yields CASSVLPGLAGHEQFF.

This chain uses TRBV7-2 with TRBJ2-5; 7 bases are a match to TRBD1. Germline values: CDR1 SGHTA, CDR2 FQGNSA. The junction had 5 bases not matched to a gene; V was cut back by 1 base and J by 6 bases. The length of the CDR3 is 14 residues. The CDR3: CASSLGQGMKTQYF. The CDR3 DNA follows: TGTGCCAGCAGCTTAGGACAGGGCATGAAGACCCAGTACTTC.

The chain uses TRBV10-3 and TRBJ1-1; TRBD1 matches at 7 bases. The CDR3 runs to 12 residues. J lost 6 bases, V lost 7 bases, and 5 bases had no gene match. CDR1 is ENHRY and CDR2 is SYGVKD in the germline V gene. The CDR3 is CAIKGAGSEAFF. The CDR3 region has the DNA TGTGCCATCAAGGGGGCAGGGTCTGAAGCTTTCTTT.

The chain recombines TRBV29-1 with TRBJ2-2, with D perhaps TRBD1 (7 bases). The CDR3 loop spans 13 amino acids. Trimming pared 4 bases from V and 5 bases from J, leaving 11 bases between. Per the germline V gene, CDR1 is SQVTM and CDR2 is ANQGSEA. The CDR3, as DNA: TGCAGCGTTGTGGCAGGGGGGACCGGGGAGCTGTTTTTT. Protein: CSVVAGGTGELFF.

V usage is TRBV7-8 and J usage is TRBJ1-3, with 11 positions matching TRBD1. Per the germline V gene, CDR1 is SGHVS and CDR2 is FQNEAQ. With V trimmed by 5 bases and J by 0 bases, 12 bases remained unmatched. The length of the CDR3 is 19 residues. The CDR3 nucleotides are TGTGCCAGCAGCACTAGGACAGGGGGCACGCTCGGCTCTGGAAACACCATATATTTT. Translation gives CASSTRTGGTLGSGNTIYF.

The count of this clone is one. The chain carries TRBV4-3 and TRBJ2-7; the match to TRBD2 covers 9 bases. The V gene's germline CDR1 is LGHNA and CDR2 YSLEER. This CDR3 is 15 amino acids long. V was pared by 3 bases and J by 2 bases, with 5 bases of the junction left unmatched. The CDR3 sequence is CASSHGLAPAYEQYF. The DNA of the CDR3 is TGCGCCAGCAGCCACGGACTAGCGCCCGCCTACGAGCAGTACTTC.

This chain links TRBV18 with TRBJ2-3, with unresolved D. Germline V gives CDR1 KGHSH, CDR2 LQKENI. Trimming removed 3 bases from V and 0 bases from J, with 7 bases in between. This CDR3 region has 14 residues. The CDR3 DNA reads TGTGCCAGCTCACCGGGGTTTAGCACAGATACGCAGTATTTT. Encoded protein: CASSPGFSTDTQYF.

This clone has only one observation. The rearrangement uses TRBV5-4 and TRBJ1-2; TRBD1 is a possible D gene (5 bases). Germline V gene data show CDR1 as SGHNT and CDR2 as YYREEE (reference sequence). The ends were cut back, 0 bases at V and 0 bases at J, with 9 bases in the middle. This CDR3 has 15 amino acids. CDR3 loop: CASSLGGTSNYGYTF. CDR3 bases: TGTGCCAGCAGCTTGGGAGGGACCTCTAACTATGGCTACACCTTC.

The chain links TRBV28 to TRBJ2-7, with 15 nucleotides matching TRBD2. The CDR3 spans 19 residues. Trimming removed 6 bases from V and 5 bases from J; junction bases left unmatched: 17. The germline V gene has CDR1 MDHEN and CDR2 SYDVKM. CDR3 sequence: CASRPRGLAGGVNLDEQYF. For the CDR3, the DNA is TGTGCCAGCAGACCCAGAGGACTAGCGGGAGGGGTAAATTTAGACGAGCAGTACTTC.

The chain has TRBV5-1 and TRBJ2-7; 7 bases are a match to TRBD2. CDR1 is SGHRS and CDR2 is YFSETQ in the germline V gene. V trimming: 3 bases; J trimming: 5 bases; junction bases outside the gene matches: 11. The CDR3 totals 15 residues. This CDR3 is CASSSLSGKGNEQYF. CDR3 in DNA: TGCGCCAGCAGCTCTCTAAGCGGGAAAGGTAACGAGCAGTACTTC.

Of note for this clone: This sample includes further DNA sequences coding for the same CDR3. The rearrangement links TRBV5-1 to TRBJ2-7, with D hard to call. CDR3 size: 13 residues. The V end was cut by 2 bases, the J end by 3 bases, with 9 bases between. Looked up from germline, CDR1 is SGHRS and CDR2 is YFSETQ. The chain's CDR3 is CASSFGQYYEQYF. The CDR3 nucleotides are TGCGCCAGCAGCTTTGGGCAGTACTACGAGCAGTACTTC.

This rearrangement joins TRBV19 to TRBJ2-2, with 9 bases that match TRBD2. CDR1 and CDR2 (germline): LNHDA, SQIVND (reference sequence). The ends lost 9 bases at V and 7 bases at J; junction bases unmatched: 12. This CDR3 spans 15 amino acids. DNA for the CDR3: TGTGCCAGCAGACTCGCGGGAGGGTATGACGGGGAGCTGTTTTTT. Its protein product is CASRLAGGYDGELFF.

The chain carries TRBV2 and TRBJ2-4; 7 bases line up with TRBD1. The germline V gene has CDR1 SNHLY and CDR2 FYNNEI. This CDR3 has 15 residues. With V trimmed by 5 bases and J by 4 bases, 8 bases remained unmatched. DNA for the CDR3: TGTGCCAGCAGTACCCCGGGACAGCTAAAAAACATTCAGTACTTC. This gives the protein CASSTPGQLKNIQYF.

J is TRBJ1-1 and V is TRBV6-1, with TRBD1 as a possible D gene (5 bases). Germline CDR1 MNHNS, CDR2 SASEGT. The CDR3 is 17 amino acids. The ends were cut back, 4 bases at V and 0 bases at J, with 18 bases in the middle. CDR3 residues: CASSGSPPGRLNTEAFF. CDR3 DNA: TGTGCCAGCAGTGGCAGCCCTCCGGGACGGTTGAACACTGAAGCTTTCTTT.

There are a few counts of this clone. The gene calls are TRBV9 and TRBJ1-1, with D hard to call. V lost 0 bases to trimming and J lost 5 bases, with 17 bases between them. CDR1 is SGDLS, CDR2 YYNGEE, per germline. The CDR3 has 16 amino acids. CDR3 nucleotides: TGTGCCAGCAGCGTAGGGGAATGGGCTCCGGGGACTGAAGCTTTCTTT. Protein sequence: CASSVGEWAPGTEAFF.

V is TRBV30 and J is TRBJ2-2; 10 nucleotides agree with TRBD1. This CDR3 has 13 residues. CDR1 and CDR2 (germline): GTSNPN, SVGIG (reference sequence). The V segment lost 5 bases and the J segment 5 bases; nucleotides outside the gene matches: 2. The CDR3 bases are TGTGCCTGGTCGGACAGGGGGACCGGGGAGCTGTTTTTT. Its protein product is CAWSDRGTGELFF.

The chain combines TRBV5-4 with TRBJ2-3; D perhaps matches TRBD2 (6 bases). The V end was cut by 0 bases, the J end by 0 bases, with 11 bases between. Germline CDR1 and CDR2: SGHNT and YYREEE (reference sequence). The CDR3 spans 16 residues. CDR3 sequence (DNA): TGTGCCAGCAGCTTGGCTAGCGCTGCTAGCACAGATACGCAGTATTTT. Its protein product is CASSLASAASTDTQYF.

This rearrangement joins TRBV28 to TRBJ1-4, with TRBD1 identical over 8 bases. This CDR3 comprises 15 residues. Germline V CDR1 and CDR2: MDHEN, SYDVKM. V trimming: 10 bases; J trimming: 8 bases; junction bases outside the gene matches: 15. The CDR3 nucleotides are TGTGCCACGTCGACAGGGGAGACTATTATGGAAAAACTGTTTTTT. As protein: CATSTGETIMEKLFF.

The chain uses TRBV5-1 and TRBJ1-1, with 10 bases fitting TRBD1. CDR1 is SGHRS and CDR2 is YFSETQ in the germline V gene. V gave up 4 bases and J gave up 0 bases; unmatched junction bases: 3. This CDR3 is built from 15 residues. The CDR3 DNA reads as TGCGCCAGCAGCGGGGACAGGGGACTGAACACTGAAGCTTTCTTT. This encodes CASSGDRGLNTEAFF.

The chain couples TRBV28 to TRBJ2-4; tentatively, D is TRBD2 (6 bases). Germline V gene data show CDR1 as MDHEN and CDR2 as SYDVKM. The CDR3 length is 15 residues. Trimming took 6 bases from V and 7 from J, leaving 19 bases between them. The CDR3 region has the DNA TGTGCCAGCAGCCTATCGGGGGTTCAGGCTAACATTCAGTACTTC. Its protein product is CASSLSGVQANIQYF.

Of note for this clone: The sample carries other DNA sequences with the same CDR3. The genes are TRBV13 and TRBJ2-3; D call uncertain. Trimming pared 2 bases from V and 2 bases from J, leaving 8 bases between. The CDR3 is 14 amino acids. Germline CDR1 is PRHDT and CDR2 is FYEKMQ (reference sequence). The CDR3 protein is CASSLSRTTDTQYF. CDR3 DNA: TGTGCCAGCAGCTTATCCCGGACCACAGATACGCAGTATTTT.